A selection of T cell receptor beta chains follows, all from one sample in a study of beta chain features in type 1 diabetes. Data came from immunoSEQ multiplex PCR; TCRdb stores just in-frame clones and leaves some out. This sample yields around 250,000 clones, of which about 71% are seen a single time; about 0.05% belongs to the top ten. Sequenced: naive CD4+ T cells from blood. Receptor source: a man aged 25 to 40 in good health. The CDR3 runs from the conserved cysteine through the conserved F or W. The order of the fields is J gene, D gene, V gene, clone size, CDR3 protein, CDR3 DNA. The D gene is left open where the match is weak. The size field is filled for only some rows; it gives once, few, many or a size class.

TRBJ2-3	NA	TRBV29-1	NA	CSVEIGTDTQYF	TGCAGCGTTGAAATCGGAACAGATACGCAGTATTTT
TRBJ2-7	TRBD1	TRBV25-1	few	CASSLSPGQGAHEQYF	TGTGCCAGCAGCCTTTCCCCGGGACAGGGGGCCCACGAGCAGTACTTC
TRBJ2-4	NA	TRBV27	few	CASTLSGSGAIQYF	TGTGCCAGCACCCTCTCGGGAAGCGGTGCCATTCAGTACTTC
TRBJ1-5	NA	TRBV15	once	CATSRDGGNQPQHF	TGTGCCACCAGCAGAGATGGGGGCAATCAGCCCCAGCATTTT
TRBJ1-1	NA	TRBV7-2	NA	CASSQGAVGTEAFF	TGTGCCAGCAGCCAAGGGGCGGTCGGGACTGAAGCTTTCTTT
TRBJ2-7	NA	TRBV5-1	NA	CASSLVGSGFSYEQYF	TGCGCCAGCAGCTTGGTCGGTAGCGGTTTCTCCTACGAGCAGTACTTC
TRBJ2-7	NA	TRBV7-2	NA	CASSTVREQYF	TGTGCCAGCAGCACCGTGCGGGAGCAGTACTTC
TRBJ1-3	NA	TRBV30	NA	CAWTPGNTIYF	TGTGCCTGGACGCCTGGAAACACCATATATTTT
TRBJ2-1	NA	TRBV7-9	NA	CASSLDVEQFF	TGTGCCAGCAGCTTAGATGTTGAGCAGTTCTTC
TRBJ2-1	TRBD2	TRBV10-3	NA	CAISGLAGGLRDEQFF	TGTGCCATCAGTGGACTAGCGGGAGGACTTCGGGATGAGCAGTTCTTC
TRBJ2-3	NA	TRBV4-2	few	CASSQGFAQGVQDTQYF	TGTGCCAGCAGCCAAGGGTTCGCGCAGGGCGTGCAAGATACGCAGTATTTT